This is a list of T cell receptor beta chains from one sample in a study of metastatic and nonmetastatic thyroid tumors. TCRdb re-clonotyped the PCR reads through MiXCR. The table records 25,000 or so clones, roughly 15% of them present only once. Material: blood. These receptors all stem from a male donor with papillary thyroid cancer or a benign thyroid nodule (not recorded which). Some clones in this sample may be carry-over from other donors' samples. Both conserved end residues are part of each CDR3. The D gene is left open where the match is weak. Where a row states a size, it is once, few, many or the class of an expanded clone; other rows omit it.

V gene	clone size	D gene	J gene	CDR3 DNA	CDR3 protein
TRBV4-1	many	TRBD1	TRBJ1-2	TGCGCCAGCAGACAGGGACAGGACAACTATGGCTACACCTTC	CASRQGQDNYGYTF
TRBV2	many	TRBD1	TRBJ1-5	TGTGCCAGCAGTGAAGAAGTAGGGGGCCCTCAGCCCCAGCATTTT	CASSEEVGGPQPQHF
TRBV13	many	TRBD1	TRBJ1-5	TGTGCCAGCAGCCGACCCCGGACAGGGGTCCCGGTAGACAATCAGCCCCAGCATTTT	CASSRPRTGVPVDNQPQHF
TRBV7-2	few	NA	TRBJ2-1	TGTGCCAGCAGCTCAGGGCCCTGGAATGAGCAGTTCTTC	CASSSGPWNEQFF
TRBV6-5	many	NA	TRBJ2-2	TGTGCCAGCAGTTACAACTCGGAGATCGGGGAGCTGTTTTTT	CASSYNSEIGELFF
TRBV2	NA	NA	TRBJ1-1	TGTGCCAGCAGTAACCGGGACTCCCAAAGATCGAACACTGAAGCCTTCTTT	CASSNRDSQRSNTEAFF
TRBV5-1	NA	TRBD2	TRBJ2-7	TGCGCCAGCAGCTACGCCACACTAGCGGGAGGGCGTCTGTTGGACGAGCAGTACTTC	CASSYATLAGGRLLDEQYF
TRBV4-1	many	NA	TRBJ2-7	TGCGCCAGCAGCCAAGAGGGGGGCAGGGGACCCTACGAGCAGTACTTC	CASSQEGGRGPYEQYF
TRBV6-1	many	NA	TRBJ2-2	TGTGCCAGCAGATCGGCTGAGCACACCGGGGAGCTGTTTTTT	CASRSAEHTGELFF
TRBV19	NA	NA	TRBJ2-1	TGTGCCAGTAGTTTGAGCGGGCAGAACAATGAGCAGTTCTTC	CASSLSGQNNEQFF
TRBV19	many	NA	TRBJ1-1	TGTGCCAGTAAGAGGGAGAACACTGAAGCTTTCTTT	CASKRENTEAFF
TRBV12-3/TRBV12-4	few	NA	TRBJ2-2	TGTGCCAGCAGTTTAGTAGGAGGGACCGGGGAGCTGTTTTTT	CASSLVGGTGELFF
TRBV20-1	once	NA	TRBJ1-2	TGCAGTTCCCCGCCTGGGGACTATGGCTACACCTTC	CSSPPGDYGYTF
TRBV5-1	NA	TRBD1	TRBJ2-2	TGCGCCAGCAGACAGGGGGCGCATTTTACGAACACCGGGGAGCTGTTTTTT	CASRQGAHFTNTGELFF
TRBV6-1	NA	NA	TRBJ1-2	TGTGCCAGCAGTGAAGCAGGGAGTCTATCCTATGGCTACACCTTC	CASSEAGSLSYGYTF
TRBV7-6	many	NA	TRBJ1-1	TGTGCCAGCAGCGCCTCAGGGAACACTGAAGCTTTCTTT	CASSASGNTEAFF
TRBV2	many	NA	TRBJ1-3	TGTGCCAGCACTCGCTCCCTTGGGCCCTCTCTTGGAAACACCATATATTTT	CASTRSLGPSLGNTIYF
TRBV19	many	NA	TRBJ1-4	TGTGCCAGTAGTGCGGGATTAACTAATGAAAAACTGTTTTTT	CASSAGLTNEKLFF
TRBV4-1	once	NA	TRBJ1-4	TGCGCCAGCAGCCAGACCCGGGTAGCGGATGAAAAGCTGTTTTTT	CASSQTRVADEKLFF
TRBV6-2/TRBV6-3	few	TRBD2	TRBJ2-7	TGTGCCAGCAGCACAGCGGGGTTCTCCTACGAGCAGTACTTC	CASSTAGFSYEQYF
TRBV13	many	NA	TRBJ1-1	TGTGCCAGCAGCTTAGCGTGGGGGCGCGGTACTGAAGCTTTCTTT	CASSLAWGRGTEAFF
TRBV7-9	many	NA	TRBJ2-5	TGTGCCAGCAGCTCGGGGCAGGTAGAGGTAGAGACCCAGTACTTC	CASSSGQVEVETQYF
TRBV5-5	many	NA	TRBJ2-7	TGTGCCAGCAGCTTGCTTGGGTTTGGGGCTTCCTACGAGCAGTACTTC	CASSLLGFGASYEQYF
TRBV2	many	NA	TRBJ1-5	TGTGCCAGCAGGTCCCAAGGGTTGGGTGGTCAGCCCCAGCATTTT	CASRSQGLGGQPQHF
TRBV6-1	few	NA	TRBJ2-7	TGTGCCAGCAGTGAAATCGGACTCTCCTACGAGCAGTACTTC	CASSEIGLSYEQYF